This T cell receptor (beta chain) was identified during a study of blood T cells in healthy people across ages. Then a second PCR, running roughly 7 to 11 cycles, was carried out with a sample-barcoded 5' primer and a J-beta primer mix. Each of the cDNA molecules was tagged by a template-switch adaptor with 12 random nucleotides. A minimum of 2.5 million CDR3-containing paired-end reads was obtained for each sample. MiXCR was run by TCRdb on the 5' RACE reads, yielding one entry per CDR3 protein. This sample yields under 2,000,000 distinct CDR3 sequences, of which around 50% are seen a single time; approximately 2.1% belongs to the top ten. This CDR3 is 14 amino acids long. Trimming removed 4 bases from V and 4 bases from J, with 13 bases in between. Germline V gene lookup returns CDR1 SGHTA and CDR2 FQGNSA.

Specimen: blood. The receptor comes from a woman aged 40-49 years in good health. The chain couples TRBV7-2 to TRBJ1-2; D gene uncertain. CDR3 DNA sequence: TGTGCCAGCAGCTCAACCAGAGGGCCCTATGGCTACACCTTC. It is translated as CASSSTRGPYGYTF.